The next 10 T cell receptor beta chains were all read from a single sample in a study of T cell responses to AZD1222 COVID-19 vaccine. Profiling relied on immunoSEQ multiplex PCR, and the TCRdb table lists in-frame clones only, not all of them. The sample yields around 180,000 clones, approximately 90% seen once. The material was peripheral blood, obtained on day 0 of AZD1222 vaccination. The receptor source for this set is an adult in good health.

V and J are TRBV5-1 and TRBJ1-1; D is unclear. V was shortened by 3 bases and J by 5 bases, with 14 bases between the two germline ends. The CDR3 runs to 14 residues. The germline V gene encodes CDR1 SGHRS and CDR2 YFSETQ. In nucleotides, the CDR3 is TGCGCCAGCAGCTCGACTAGAGGGTGGACTGAAGCTTTCTTT. It specifies CASSSTRGWTEAFF.

The chain uses TRBV18 and TRBJ1-6; 7 bases agree with TRBD1. The CDR3 spans 12 residues. Trimming removed 8 bases from V and 8 bases from J; junction bases left unmatched: 3. Germline V lookup: CDR1 KGHSH, CDR2 LQKENI. The CDR3 DNA reads as TGTGCCAGCCGACAGGGCGATTCACCCCTCCACTTT. It is translated as CASRQGDSPLHF.

The V and J genes are TRBV25-1 and TRBJ1-6; no clear D gene. There are 12 residues in the CDR3. Trimming pared 4 bases from V and 11 bases from J, leaving 9 bases between. Germline assignment: CDR1 MGHDK and CDR2 SYGVNS. The CDR3 DNA follows: TGTGCCAGCAGTGCGGGGTTGCCACCCCTCCACTTT. Translating gives CASSAGLPPLHF.

For the CDR3, the DNA is TGTGCCAGCAGCCCTACCGGGACAGGCGTCTCCTACGAGCAGTACTTC. Amino acids: CASSPTGTGVSYEQYF. The rearrangement uses TRBV4-2 and TRBJ2-7; TRBD1 aligns across 8 bases. Germline CDR1 is LGHNA and CDR2 is YNFKEQ. This CDR3 region has 16 residues. The V gene end was trimmed by 4 bases and the J gene end by 0 bases; junction bases not matched to a gene: 8.

V usage is TRBV6-6 and J usage is TRBJ1-6, with D unresolved. The CDR3 runs to 14 residues. Germline CDR1 reads MNHNY; CDR2 reads SVGAGI (reference sequence). Trimming took off 5 bases at V and 10 bases at J, with 15 bases between the two ends. The CDR3 nucleotides read TGTGCCAGCAGTCCCGGGCCCCCGGGGTCACCCCTCCACTTT. It yields the protein CASSPGPPGSPLHF.

The chain is built from TRBV9 and TRBJ1-1, with D possibly being TRBD1 (6 bases). Germline loops: CDR1 SGDLS, CDR2 YYNGEE. The CDR3 covers 14 residues. Trimming left V 0 bases short and J 3 bases short, with 9 bases between. The DNA for the CDR3 is TGTGCCAGCAGCGTAGGAGGGACACACACTGAAGCTTTCTTT. Residues: CASSVGGTHTEAFF.

The chain is built from TRBV5-6 and TRBJ1-2, with D perhaps matching TRBD1 (6 bases). Trimming took off 7 bases at V and 5 bases at J, with 9 bases between the two ends. The CDR3 contains 11 residues. Germline values: CDR1 SGHDT, CDR2 YYEEEE. This chain's CDR3 is CASGGPYGYTF. CDR3 DNA sequence: TGTGCCAGCGGGGGGCCTTATGGCTACACCTTC.

V is TRBV3-1 (or the pseudogene TRBV3-2) and J is TRBJ1-6; D remains ambiguous. CDR3 length: 14 amino acids. From germline, CDR1 is LGHDT and CDR2 YNNKEL (reference sequence). Between the trimmed V and J ends, which lost 4 bases and 14 bases, there was a span of 18 bases. The CDR3 DNA follows: TGTGCCAGCAGCCCCCAACCCGGGCCGCGGGCCCTCCACTTT. It yields the protein CASSPQPGPRALHF.

The rearrangement uses TRBV4-2 and TRBJ2-1; 12 nucleotides match TRBD2. The CDR3 extends over 15 amino acids. J lost 15 bases, V lost 0 bases, and 9 bases had no gene match. Germline V gives CDR1 LGHNA, CDR2 YNFKEQ. The DNA of the CDR3 is TGTGCCAGCAGCCAAGAGACTAGCGGGGGACTTAGTTGGTTCTTC. It is translated as CASSQETSGGLSWFF.

The rearrangement uses TRBV7-6 and TRBJ1-6; tentatively, D is TRBD1 (6 bases). The CDR3 has 18 residues. Germline CDR1 is SGHVS and CDR2 is FNYEAQ. V was clipped by 1 base and J by 4 bases, with 17 bases between them. For the CDR3, the DNA is TGTGCCAGCAGCTTAGAGGCCCCAGGGGCAGCGTATAATTCACCCCTCCACTTT. This encodes CASSLEAPGAAYNSPLHF. Looking up the rest from reference TRBV7-6 and TRBJ1-6 gives the full variable domain: GAGVSQSPRYKVTKRGQDVALRCDPISGHVSLYWYRQALGQGPEFLTYFNYEAQQDKSGLPNDRFSAERPEGSISTLTIQRTEQRDSAMYRCASSLEAPGAAYNSPLHFGNGTRLTVT.